The 26 T cell receptor beta chains reported below all come from one sample, sequenced in a study of OX40 agonist ivuxolimab in advanced cancers. Using immunoSEQ multiplex PCR, the repertoire was profiled, and TCRdb retains in-frame clones only, with some absent. The sample carries tens of thousands of clones, around 90% recorded once. The sample was CD4+ or CD8+ T cells sorted from blood, taken in a trial of the OX40 agonist ivuxolimab. The receptors derive from an adult with an advanced solid tumor such as melanoma, head and neck, liver or kidney cancer.

V gene TRBV19 combines with J gene TRBJ1-5; D remains ambiguous. V shed 9 bases and J shed 1 base, with 10 bases lying between them. The germline CDR1 and CDR2 sequences are LNHDA and SQIVND (reference sequence). There are 13 residues in the CDR3. In nucleotides, the CDR3 is TGTGCCAGCGGGGAGGTCAGCAATCAGCCCCAGCATTTT. Translating gives CASGEVSNQPQHF.

This clone appeared a single time. This chain connects TRBV19 to TRBJ1-4; D unclear. The CDR3 is made up of 15 amino acids. V was clipped by 6 bases and J by 3 bases, with 14 bases between them. Germline CDR1 reads LNHDA; CDR2 reads SQIVND (reference sequence). Here the CDR3 reads CASSMDLSPNEKLFF. The CDR3 DNA reads as TGTGCCAGTAGCATGGACCTTTCCCCTAATGAAAAACTGTTTTTT.

The V and J genes are TRBV7-8 and TRBJ2-1; a weak D match, TRBD1 (5 bases). The germline V gene has CDR1 SGHVS and CDR2 FQNEAQ. Trimming stripped 1 base from V and 1 base from J, with 11 bases between. The CDR3 length is 16 residues. DNA of the CDR3: TGTGCCAGCAGCTTAGTAAGGACACCGTCCTACAATGAGCAGTTCTTC. Translated: CASSLVRTPSYNEQFF.

The genes are TRBV12-5 and TRBJ2-2; D is uncertain. V gave up 0 bases and J gave up 2 bases, with 10 bases separating them. CDR3 length: 16 amino acids. CDR1 LGHNT and CDR2 FRNRAP come from the germline V gene. CDR3 sequence (DNA): TGTGCTAGTGGTTTGGTACTCGGCAGAAACACCGGGGAGCTGTTTTTT. Encoded protein: CASGLVLGRNTGELFF.

The rearrangement joins TRBV30 to TRBJ2-2, with a weak D call TRBD2 (6 bases). This CDR3 is built from 15 residues. Trimming shortened V by 1 base and J by 3 bases, and 12 bases separated the two germline ends. Germline CDR1 and CDR2: GTSNPN and SVGIG (reference sequence). CDR3 coding DNA: TGTGCCTGGAGTGGGGGAGGATACTACACCGGGGAGCTGTTTTTT. Translated: CAWSGGGYYTGELFF. The full variable domain, its missing parts supplied by reference TRBV30 and TRBJ2-2, is SQTIHQWPATLVQPVGSPLSLECTVEGTSNPNLYWYRQAAGRGLQLLFYSVGIGQISSEVPQNLSASRPQDRQFILSSKKLLLSDSGFYLCAWSGGGYYTGELFFGEGSRLTVL.

The V call is TRBV5-4, the J call TRBJ2-3; D unclear. The CDR3 consists of 14 residues. Trimming stripped 3 bases from V and 5 bases from J, with 13 bases between. Per the germline V gene, CDR1 is SGHNT and CDR2 is YYREEE (reference sequence). CDR3 region: CASSSTMAGDTQYF. Written as DNA, the CDR3 is TGTGCCAGCAGCTCCACTATGGCAGGAGATACGCAGTATTTT.

V and J are TRBV28 and TRBJ1-2, with 9 bases identical to TRBD1. CDR3 size: 14 residues. V shed 7 bases, J shed 4 bases, and the junction held 7 bases outside the gene matches. Germline V lookup: CDR1 MDHEN, CDR2 SYDVKM. CDR3 DNA sequence: TGTGCCAGCACTCAAACAGGGGGCAGCTATGGCTACACCTTC. It specifies CASTQTGGSYGYTF.

The chain joins TRBV20-1 to TRBJ2-1; D ambiguous. Germline V lookup: CDR1 DFQATT, CDR2 SNEGSKA (reference sequence). Trimming stripped 5 bases from V and 4 bases from J, with 3 bases between. CDR3 length: 10 residues. CDR3 residues: CSAHYNEQFF. The CDR3 coding sequence is TGCAGTGCTCATTACAATGAGCAGTTCTTC.

Note on this clone: Different DNA sequences within this sample yield the same CDR3. This chain uses TRBV7-3 with TRBJ2-2, with TRBD2 identical over 11 bases. The CDR3 contains 15 residues. Germline CDR1 SGHTA, CDR2 FQGTGA. Germline trimming cut 5 bases from V and 5 bases from J; bases unmatched to any gene: 4. As DNA, the CDR3 is TGTGCCAGCAGCCTACTAGCGGGAGATACCGGGGAGCTGTTTTTT. Amino acids: CASSLLAGDTGELFF. The whole variable domain, remainder taken from reference TRBV7-3 and TRBJ2-2, is GAGVSQTPSNKVTEKGKYVELRCDPISGHTALYWYRQSLGQGPEFLIYFQGTGAADDSGLPNDRFFAVRPEGSVSTLKIQRTERGDSAVYLCASSLLAGDTGELFFGEGSRLTVL.

This sequence joins TRBV5-4 and TRBJ2-7, with D hard to call. Trimming stripped 3 bases from V and 0 bases from J, with 10 bases between. Germline V gene sequence: CDR1 SGHNT, CDR2 YYREEE (reference sequence). CDR3 size: 14 residues. DNA of the CDR3: TGTGCCAGCAGCTACCGGCCCCTCTCCTACGAGCAGTACTTC. Protein: CASSYRPLSYEQYF.

The V gene is TRBV7-3, the J gene TRBJ2-1; no definite D call. The CDR3 contains 13 residues. Trimming left V 3 bases short and J 7 bases short, with 10 bases between. Germline CDR1 reads SGHTA; CDR2 reads FQGTGA. CDR3 DNA: TGTGCCAGCAGCTTTCTCAATGGGAATGAGCAGTTCTTC. Amino acids: CASSFLNGNEQFF.

The chain is built from TRBV18 and TRBJ1-4; the D gene is possibly TRBD1 (6 bases). Trimming pared 3 bases from V and 8 bases from J, leaving 19 bases between. The CDR3 spans 16 residues. Per germline, CDR1 KGHSH and CDR2 LQKENI. The CDR3 bases are TGTGCCAGCTCACCCTCCCGGGGACAAGGGTTGGAAAAACTGTTTTTT. It yields the protein CASSPSRGQGLEKLFF.

In DNA, the CDR3 is TGTGCCAGCTCACCGGCCCTCCAAAACACCATATATTTT. Amino acid sequence: CASSPALQNTIYF. The chain joins TRBV18 to TRBJ1-3; D not resolved. Germline lookup yields CDR1 KGHSH and CDR2 LQKENI. This CDR3 contains 13 residues. The V end was cut by 3 bases, the J end by 6 bases, with 9 bases between.

The rearrangement uses TRBV27 and TRBJ2-7; D perhaps matches TRBD1 (6 bases). Between the trimmed V and J ends, which lost 6 bases and 6 bases, there was a span of 21 bases. This CDR3 has 15 residues. CDR1 MNHEY and CDR2 SMNVEV come from the germline V gene (reference sequence). DNA for the CDR3: TGTGCCAGCAGACACCCCAGGGGATCTTTTTTCGAGCAGTACTTC. Protein sequence: CASRHPRGSFFEQYF.

The chain has TRBV18 and TRBJ1-4, with D perhaps matching TRBD1 (5 bases). This CDR3 comprises 15 residues. Trimming cost V 6 bases and J 8 bases, with 19 bases left between them. The V gene's germline CDR1 is KGHSH and CDR2 LQKENI. CDR3 region: CASSPSTDWGEKLFF. The CDR3 DNA sequence: TGTGCCAGCTCGCCGTCCACTGACTGGGGGGAAAAACTGTTTTTT.

In DNA form, the CDR3 reads TGCGCCAGCAGCCGGGACGGAGCCTACGAGCAGTACTTC. As protein: CASSRDGAYEQYF. V is TRBV10-1 and J is TRBJ2-7; D could derive from TRBD1 or TRBD2 (5 bases each). Per germline, CDR1 WNHNN and CDR2 SYGVQD (reference sequence). The length of the CDR3 is 13 residues. The ends were cut back, 6 bases at V and 2 bases at J, with 11 bases in the middle.

This sequence joins TRBV7-3 and TRBJ1-1; 7 nucleotides agree with TRBD1. V lost 4 bases, J lost 4 bases, and 3 bases stayed unmatched. Germline V gene data show CDR1 as SGHTA and CDR2 as FQGTGA. This CDR3 is 13 amino acids long. CDR3 DNA sequence: TGTGCCAGCAGCTCCTCAGGGGGCACTGAAGCTTTCTTT. Amino acids: CASSSSGGTEAFF.

In regard to this clone: The limits of the CDR3 on the DNA are not certain, so only TCRdb's listed CDR3 is given. This chain links TRBV7-8 with TRBJ2-2. The CDR3 length equals 13 residues, ends included. From germline, CDR1 is SGHVS and CDR2 FQNEAQ. This chain's CDR3 is CASILGNTGELFF.

CDR3 in DNA: TGTGCCAGCAGTCCTGACGGATTTAGCGGGAGGGCCAACGAGCAGTACTTC. Residues: CASSPDGFSGRANEQYF. The chain uses TRBV2 and TRBJ2-7; 11 nucleotides line up with TRBD2. Germline V gives CDR1 SNHLY, CDR2 FYNNEI. The CDR3 is 17 amino acids. After removal of 5 bases from V and 5 bases from J, the junction contained 14 bases not matched to a gene.

The chain employs TRBV27 and TRBJ2-7; D not resolved. The CDR3 consists of 13 residues. V was trimmed by 4 bases and J by 1 base, leaving 8 bases between them. Per the germline V gene, CDR1 is MNHEY and CDR2 is SMNVEV (reference sequence). The CDR3 DNA reads as TGTGCCAGCAGTTCTACGACGTCCTACGAGCAGTACTTC. Translating gives CASSSTTSYEQYF.

The chain recombines TRBV7-3 with TRBJ1-1; TRBD1 matches at 8 bases. The CDR3 sequence is 15 residues long. Looked up from germline, CDR1 is SGHTA and CDR2 is FQGTGA. J lost 4 bases, V lost 8 bases, and 12 bases had no gene match. The CDR3 bases are TGTGCCAGCCCCCCTGATTGCAGGGGGCTCACTGAAGCTTTCTTT. This translates into CASPPDCRGLTEAFF.

The chain couples TRBV20-1 to TRBJ2-2; D gene ambiguous. Trimming took 5 bases from V and 7 from J, leaving 8 bases between them. Germline lookup yields CDR1 DFQATT and CDR2 SNEGSKA (reference sequence). This CDR3 contains 11 residues. The CDR3 loop reads CSAGDGGELFF. Here the CDR3 DNA reads TGCAGTGCTGGTGACGGCGGGGAGCTGTTTTTT.

The chain combines TRBV18 with TRBJ2-5; D perhaps matches TRBD2 (5 bases). V dropped 6 bases and J dropped 5 bases, with 19 bases sitting between them. The CDR3 loop spans 15 amino acids. The germline V gene encodes CDR1 KGHSH and CDR2 LQKENI. The CDR3, as DNA: TGTGCCAGCTCCCCTAGCTCTACGGTACTGGAGACCCAGTACTTC. Protein sequence: CASSPSSTVLETQYF. The full variable domain, rest sourced from reference TRBV18 and TRBJ2-5, is NAGVMQNPRHLVRRRGQEARLRCSPMKGHSHVYWYRQLPEEGLKFMVYLQKENIIDESGMPKERFSAEFPKEGPSILRIQQVVRGDSAAYFCASSPSSTVLETQYFGPGTRLLVL.

In its sample, this clone was seen a few times. The chain uses TRBV7-8 and TRBJ1-1; possible D gene TRBD1, 5 bases. The V and J ends lost 10 bases and 4 bases respectively, with 16 bases between them. Germline V gene sequence: CDR1 SGHVS, CDR2 FQNEAQ. The CDR3 contains 13 residues. The CDR3 nucleotides read TGTGCCACCGCACTGCGGGGCGGCACTGAAGCTTTCTTT. The encoded protein is CATALRGGTEAFF. The entire variable domain, with the rest obtained from reference TRBV7-8 and TRBJ1-1, is as follows: GAGVSQSPRYKVAKRGQDVALRCDPISGHVSLFWYQQALGQGPEFLTYFQNEAQLDKSGLPSDRFFAERPEGSVSTLKIQRTQQEDSAVYLCATALRGGTEAFFGQGTRLTVV.

The chain joins TRBV27 to TRBJ2-3; D remains ambiguous. The CDR3 covers 15 residues. V lost 3 bases, J lost 2 bases, and 12 bases lay in between. Germline CDR1 MNHEY, CDR2 SMNVEV (reference sequence). CDR3: CASSFRDFYTDTQYF. As DNA, the CDR3 is TGTGCCAGCAGTTTTAGAGACTTCTACACAGATACGCAGTATTTT.

The rearrangement joins TRBV18 to TRBJ2-7; TRBD2 aligns across 11 bases. Germline CDR1 reads KGHSH; CDR2 reads LQKENI. Trimming removed 3 bases from V and 0 bases from J; junction bases left unmatched: 4. The length of the CDR3 is 16 residues. DNA for the CDR3: TGTGCCAGCTCACCGAATAGCGGGAGGGCCTCCTACGAGCAGTACTTC. Translating gives CASSPNSGRASYEQYF.